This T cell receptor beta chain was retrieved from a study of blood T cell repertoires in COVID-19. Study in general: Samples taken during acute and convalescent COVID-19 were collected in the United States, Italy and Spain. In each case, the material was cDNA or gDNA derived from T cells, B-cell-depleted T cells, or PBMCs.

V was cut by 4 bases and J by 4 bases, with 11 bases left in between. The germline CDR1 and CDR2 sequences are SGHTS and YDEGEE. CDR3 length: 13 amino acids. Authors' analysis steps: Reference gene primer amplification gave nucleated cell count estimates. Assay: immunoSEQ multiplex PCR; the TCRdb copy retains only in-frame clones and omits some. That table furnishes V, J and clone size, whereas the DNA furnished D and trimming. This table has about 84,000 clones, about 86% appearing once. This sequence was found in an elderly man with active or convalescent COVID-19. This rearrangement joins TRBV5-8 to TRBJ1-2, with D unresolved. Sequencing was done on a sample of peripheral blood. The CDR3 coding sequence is TGTGCCAGCAGCCCCCCGGTTCTCTATGGCTACACCTTC. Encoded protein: CASSPPVLYGYTF.